This TCR beta chain comes out of a study of cytomegalovirus exposure and HLA in healthy donors. The study, taken as a whole, reports: Among TCR beta chains of equal frequency, HLA-associated ones were more clonally expanded in a later analysis.

The CDR3 is 16 residues long. The junction had 6 bases not matched to a gene; V was cut back by 1 base and J by 2 bases. Germline CDR1 is SGHTA and CDR2 is FQGNSA. PCR employed 60 Vbeta and 13 Jbeta primers. The data were produced by immunoSEQ multiplex PCR, yet TCRdb's version contains in-frame clones alone and is incomplete. The repertoire has 95,000 to 150,000 clones, roughly 70% of them found once; the top ten carry approximately 4.1%. This clone was counted a single time. Its specificity is not known. The genes are TRBV7-2 and TRBJ2-5; TRBD2 agrees at 8 bases. Input material: PBMCs. This TCR derives from a woman in her thirties or forties in good health and CMV-seronegative. CDR3 sequence: CASSLVVAGPQETQYF. The CDR3 coding sequence is TGTGCCAGCAGCTTAGTTGTAGCGGGACCTCAAGAGACCCAGTACTTC.